This T cell receptor beta chain originates from a study of cytomegalovirus exposure and HLA in healthy donors. With respect to this clone: Its specificity is unknown.

CDR1 and CDR2 from the germline V gene are SGDLS and YYNGEE. V was shortened by 0 bases and J by 6 bases, with 5 bases between the two germline ends. The CDR3 sequence is 12 residues long. Libraries were prepared by immunoSEQ multiplex PCR; TCRdb keeps only in-frame clonotypes and omits some of them. The sample gives about 240,000 clones, around 88% of which show up once; around 1.2% is in the top ten. Study conclusions and caveats: TCR clusters originating in the first cohort tended to co-occur in the 110 or so validation repertoires, according to a later analysis. Fewer than 200 TCR beta chains were listed as cytomegalovirus-associated.

The sample consisted of PBMCs. This chain joins TRBV9 and TRBJ2-3; no clear D gene. The clonotype comes from a woman in her 30s in good health and CMV-seropositive. In DNA form, the CDR3 reads TGTGCCAGCAGCGTAGCTCAGGATACGCAGTATTTT. Encoded protein: CASSVAQDTQYF.